This is a list of T cell receptor beta chains from one sample in a study of T-cell memory formation after mild COVID-19. TCRdb re-analysed the 5' RACE reads in MiXCR, keeping a single row per CDR3 protein. The sample gives fewer than 30,000 distinct CDR3 sequences, approximately 12% of which show up once; over 12% is in the top ten. The specimen sequenced was PBMCs or a T cell subset sorted from them (not recorded which). These receptors originate from an adult woman who had mild COVID-19 (a few samples of this study predate the infection). Cell type and time point are not known. The conserved cysteine and the conserved F or W are not part of the CDR3 here. Size tells how often a clone was seen (once, few, many) or the class of an expanded clone, and some rows leave it out.

TRBJ1-2,TRBV3-1,many,ASSRTAHAGSYGYT
TRBJ2-4,TRBV5-1,many,ASSEGHIRENIQY
TRBJ1-1,TRBV18,many,ASSPSDRANTEAF
TRBJ2-3,TRBV24-1,many,ATSDRRLADSSTDTQY
TRBJ1-5,TRBV9,many,ASSVEGKSQPQH
TRBJ2-7,TRBV9,many,ASSGDNPHEQY
TRBJ2-5,TRBV12-3/TRBV12-4,many,ASSLTTGDWETQY
TRBJ2-3,TRBV29-1,many,SVEPGLAGADTQY
TRBJ2-3,TRBV11-3,-,ASSAGGTVADTQY
TRBJ2-1,TRBV2,many,ASRATYTYNEQF
TRBJ1-1,TRBV5-1,many,ASSLGTVNTEAF
TRBJ2-5,TRBV29-1,many,SGQRTSGRETQY
TRBJ1-1,TRBV14,many,ASSQEIHRGGEAF
TRBJ1-2,TRBV3-1,many,ASSHRQGAVYGYT
TRBJ2-6,TRBV6-2/TRBV6-3,many,ASSRGQGWAGANVLT
TRBJ2-7,TRBV12-2,many,ASRLALVIPGGLSPQY
TRBJ2-7,TRBV7-8,many,ASSLSYEQY
TRBJ1-1,TRBV24-1,-,ATSDSGQMNTEAF
TRBJ2-5,TRBV7-2,many,ASSSGLAGQETQY
TRBJ2-7,TRBV20-1,-,SASNRGQGVDEQY
TRBJ2-1,TRBV5-1,-,ASSLELTSGADNEQF
TRBJ2-1,TRBV5-1,once,ASRSGLARSNEQF
TRBJ2-2,TRBV15,many,ATSRGDTGELF
TRBJ2-1,TRBV3-1,many,ASSRQGARGEQF
TRBJ2-5,TRBV20-1,-,SASGVGQGQETQY
TRBJ2-7,TRBV7-6,many,ASSPLTYEQY
TRBJ2-3,TRBV7-9,medium-sized,ASSPQGDTQY
TRBJ2-5,TRBV9,large,ASSKTGAGETQY
TRBJ2-2,TRBV7-3,many,ASRRENGELF
TRBJ2-6,TRBV9,many,ASSVEVNSGANVLT
TRBJ2-5,TRBV5-1,many,ASSSRAGQTQY
TRBJ1-2,TRBV7-3,many,ASSLTGGGAGYT
TRBJ2-5,TRBV6-2/TRBV6-3,-,ASSSAEETQY
TRBJ1-1,TRBV29-1,many,SALGQHLGNTEAF
TRBJ1-6,TRBV3-1,few,ASSQPGSPSTVLNSPLH
TRBJ1-1,TRBV19,few,ASSPYARGPNTEAF
TRBJ2-1,TRBV20-1,many,SANTWGDRSSTLSGNEQF
TRBJ2-3,TRBV19,many,ASSSLLGTDTQY
TRBJ1-2,TRBV7-9,many,ASSPHGDYGYT
TRBJ2-5,TRBV7-7,many,ASSSGRVWGETQY
TRBJ2-3,TRBV19,many,ATGVGNTQY
TRBJ2-1,TRBV20-1,many,SARSPGVYNEQF